The clone carrying this T cell receptor (beta chain) was detected a few times. Germline trimming cut 5 bases from V and 4 bases from J; bases unmatched to any gene: 7. CDR3 size: 14 residues. CDR1 MNHEY and CDR2 SVGEGT come from the germline V gene. This entry is derived from a study of blood T cell repertoires in COVID-19. Method: immunoSEQ multiplex PCR; TCRdb's copy keeps in-frame clones and lacks some. The repertoire holds 45,000 to 50,000 clones, with 65% to 85% as singletons. This sequence originates from a man older than 75 in a cohort sampled during active COVID-19. This chain joins TRBV6-2 or TRBV6-3 and TRBJ1-2; 7 positions match TRBD1. Sequences were obtained from peripheral blood. Written as DNA, the CDR3 is TGTGCCAGCAGTAGGACAGGAGTCTCCTATGGCTACACCTTC. Translating gives CASSRTGVSYGYTF.